The clone carrying this TCR beta chain was counted a few times. From RNA, the CDR3 regions of TCR beta chains were amplified and sequenced. Following a first-round RT-PCR that used HTBI primers, a second-round multiplex PCR was carried out. TCRdb itself ran the multiplex PCR reads through MiXCR, one entry per CDR3 protein. The sample lists 170,000 or so distinct CDR3 sequences; 39% were seen once. Ophthalmopathy-affected donors exhibited moderate-to-severe activity, CAS ≥3, NOSPECS ≥4, and duration under 3 months. In this cohort, patients with other autoimmune diseases, uncontrolled infections, pregnancy or lactation were excluded. Each diagnosis was determined on the basis of clinical symptoms, serum thyroxine, TRAb, thyroid ultrasound and orbital computed tomography. The PBMC fraction was derived from around 10 ml of fresh peripheral blood. This record comes from a study of Graves' ophthalmopathy and Graves' hyperthyroidism.

The CDR3 has 13 residues. The ends were cut back, 8 bases at V and 5 bases at J, with 16 bases in the middle. The V call is TRBV12-3 or TRBV12-4, the J call TRBJ2-7; D is perhaps TRBD2 (7 bases). This clonotype originated in a man between 25 and 39 years old with Graves' ophthalmopathy. The sequenced sample was peripheral blood. DNA of the CDR3: TGTGCCAGCCTCCGAGGGGGGGTCCACGAGCAGTACTTC. It is translated as CASLRGGVHEQYF.